A single sample gave rise to the 3 T cell receptor beta chains below, sequenced in a study of blood T cell repertoires in COVID-19. Sequencing used immunoSEQ multiplex PCR; TCRdb keeps in-frame clones, though not all of them. The sample shows a few hundred thousand clones, about 91% of them seen only once. The sample consisted of PBMCs or T cells enriched from blood (not recorded which). These receptors all stem from a woman aged 40-49 years with acute COVID-19.

This clone was observed a single time. This chain uses TRBV19 with TRBJ1-2; no reliable D call. CDR3 length: 14 residues. Looked up from germline, CDR1 is LNHDA and CDR2 is SQIVND (reference sequence). Trimming pared 5 bases from V and 8 bases from J, leaving 18 bases between. The chain's CDR3 is CASSRSMDLRGYTF. DNA for the CDR3: TGTGCCAGTAGTCGGTCTATGGATTTGCGGGGCTACACCTTC.

In its sample, this clone was seen once. The chain is built from TRBV5-1 and TRBJ2-7; unclear D gene. This CDR3 spans 17 amino acids. The V gene lost 0 bases and the J gene lost 2 bases, with 18 bases spanning the gap. Per the germline V gene, CDR1 is SGHRS and CDR2 is YFSETQ. The CDR3 spells CASSLAPGSPVPYEQYF. The CDR3 DNA follows: TGCGCCAGCAGCTTGGCTCCAGGCTCTCCAGTCCCCTACGAGCAGTACTTC.

This clone was seen only once. The chain carries TRBV28 and TRBJ1-1; D is unresolved. CDR1 and CDR2 from the germline V gene are MDHEN and SYDVKM. The CDR3 consists of 14 residues. V was trimmed by 7 bases and J by 3 bases, leaving 15 bases between them. Here the CDR3 reads CASIPSWEDTEAFF. As DNA, the CDR3 is TGTGCCAGCATTCCTAGCTGGGAGGACACTGAAGCTTTCTTT.